This T cell receptor beta chain comes out of a study of blood T cell repertoires in COVID-19. V shed 3 bases, J shed 1 base, and the junction held 6 bases outside the gene matches. The CDR3 has 15 residues. Germline CDR1 SGHNT, CDR2 YYREEE (reference sequence). The protocol was immunoSEQ multiplex PCR, while the TCRdb copy is restricted to in-frame clones and leaves out a portion. The sample yields under 75,000 clones, around 90% seen once. The chain recombines TRBV5-4 with TRBJ2-5, with TRBD2 identical over 7 bases. The sequenced sample consisted of peripheral blood. This sequence originates from an elderly woman with active COVID-19. CDR3 sequence: CASSSKAGSQETQYF. The CDR3 DNA is TGTGCCAGCAGCTCTAAAGCGGGGAGCCAAGAGACCCAGTACTTC. The full variable domain, rest sourced from reference TRBV5-4 and TRBJ2-5, is ETGVTQSPTHLIKTRGQQVTLRCSSQSGHNTVSWYQQALGQGPQFIFQYYREEENGRGNFPPRFSGLQFPNYSSELNVNALELDDSALYLCASSSKAGSQETQYFGPGTRLLVL.